The 2 T cell receptor beta chains reported below all come from one sample, sequenced in a study of T cells in Graves' hyperthyroidism and ophthalmopathy. The source material, RNA transcripts, was used to amplify TCR beta CDR3 regions. The HTBI primer set drove a first-round RT-PCR of the TCR CDR3. TCRdb fed the multiplex PCR reads into MiXCR, producing one record per CDR3 protein. The sample shows 620,000 or so distinct CDR3 sequences, roughly 15% of them seen only once. Sequencing used blood. The receptors shown here come from a woman aged 45 to 65 with Graves' ophthalmopathy.

This clonotype has a count of ten or more. The gene calls are TRBV18 and TRBJ1-2, with a weak D call TRBD1 (5 bases). V lost 3 bases and J 6 bases, leaving 17 bases between the germline ends. The germline gives CDR1 KGHSH, CDR2 LQKENI. This CDR3 comprises 15 residues. The CDR3 is CASSPLDAGLNGYTF. The CDR3 DNA is TGTGCCAGCTCACCCCTCGATGCGGGGCTTAATGGCTACACCTTC.

This clonotype was seen only a few times. CDR3 DNA: TGTGCCAGTAGTCGTTTGCTTCTAGGCAATCAGCCCCAGCATTTT. It translates to CASSRLLLGNQPQHF. The chain couples TRBV19 to TRBJ1-5; D call uncertain. This CDR3 is built from 15 residues. Trimming took off 5 bases at V and 2 bases at J, with 13 bases between the two ends. In germline, CDR1 is LNHDA, CDR2 SQIVND (reference sequence).